This entry concerns a single TCR beta chain. The target antigen is unknown. Researchers ran the PCR with 60 Vbeta and 13 Jbeta primers. Method: immunoSEQ multiplex PCR; TCRdb's copy keeps in-frame clones and lacks some. The table lists about 160,000 clones, approximately 80% of them singletons. Each donor's status was that of a healthy bone marrow donor. The sample originates from a study of cytomegalovirus exposure and HLA in healthy donors. Germline trimming cut 5 bases from V and 6 bases from J; bases unmatched to any gene: 3. The CDR3 totals 12 residues. CDR1 and CDR2 (germline): MNHEY, SMNVEV (reference sequence). General observations from the study: The productive fraction for most TCR beta V segments was about 87% or about 30% in an earlier analysis.

The genes are TRBV27 and TRBJ1-2, with 7 bases fitting TRBD1. The receptor comes from a male donor in good health and CMV-seronegative. Sequenced input: PBMCs. The CDR3 loop is CASSDRENGYTF. The CDR3 DNA is TGTGCCAGCAGTGACAGGGAAAATGGCTACACCTTC.